These 17 T cell receptor beta chains were all obtained from the same sample, sequenced in a study of cytomegalovirus exposure and HLA in healthy donors. The repertoire was sequenced with immunoSEQ multiplex PCR; TCRdb's copy has only in-frame clones and lacks some. The sample has around 250,000 clones; about 90% are singletons. Sequencing input: PBMCs. The receptors derive from a young woman in good health and CMV-seronegative.

This clone appeared a few times. J is TRBJ1-1 and V is TRBV27, with D unclear. Germline V gene data show CDR1 as MNHEY and CDR2 as SMNVEV (reference sequence). Trimming removed 4 bases from V and 0 bases from J, with 12 bases in between. The CDR3 consists of 15 residues. CDR3 in amino acids: CASSWSQQLNTEAFF. In DNA form, the CDR3 reads TGTGCCAGCAGTTGGTCACAGCAGTTGAACACTGAAGCTTTCTTT.

The chain uses TRBV28 and TRBJ2-1; 8 bases line up with TRBD1. J was trimmed by 7 bases and V by 2 bases; bases with no gene match: 1. The CDR3 sequence is 13 residues long. Germline V gene lookup returns CDR1 MDHEN and CDR2 SYDVKM. CDR3 amino acids: CASSLGTGNEQFF. The CDR3 DNA is TGTGCCAGCAGTTTAGGGACAGGAAATGAGCAGTTCTTC.

This chain uses TRBV11-2 with TRBJ2-2; 7 positions match TRBD2. Losses at the gene ends were 1 base for V and 5 bases for J; bases not matched to a gene: 7. The V gene's germline CDR1 is SGHAT and CDR2 FQNNGV. The CDR3 length is 16 residues. Here the CDR3 DNA reads TGTGCCAGCAGCTTAGTGGGGAGGGGTAGGACCGGGGAGCTGTTTTTT. It codes for CASSLVGRGRTGELFF.

V is TRBV4-1 and J is TRBJ2-6; D not certain. The CDR3 contains 15 residues. Germline assignment: CDR1 MGHRA and CDR2 YSYEKL. Trimming stripped 4 bases from V and 0 bases from J, with 7 bases between. The CDR3 nucleotides read TGCGCCAGCAGCCCCAGCGCCTCTGGGGCCAACGTCCTGACTTTC. Residues: CASSPSASGANVLTF.

The CDR3, as DNA: TGTGCCAGCAGCTTAGGGGACAGCACTGGAAACACCATATATTTT. Encoded protein: CASSLGDSTGNTIYF. The V gene is TRBV11-2, the J gene TRBJ1-3, with 7 bases that match TRBD1. With V trimmed by 1 base and J by 2 bases, 2 bases remained unmatched. The CDR3 totals 15 residues. Germline CDR1 and CDR2: SGHAT and FQNNGV.

Concerning this clone itself: Since the CDR3 does not end with the conserved phenylalanine or tryptophan, this likely comes from a read error. The DNA is omitted, as the CDR3 cannot be located on it reliably, and the CDR3 follows TCRdb's listing. This chain links TRBV20-1 with TRBJ1-1; the D call TRBD1 from the table was never checked on the DNA. The CDR3 totals 8 residues, both ends included. Germline V gene data show CDR1 as DFQATT and CDR2 as SNEGSKA (reference sequence). This CDR3 is CSATGHIR.

This sequence joins TRBV28 and TRBJ2-1, with 14 bases matching TRBD2. The V gene end was trimmed by 8 bases and the J gene end by 9 bases; junction bases not matched to a gene: 6. There are 14 residues in the CDR3. The germline V gene encodes CDR1 MDHEN and CDR2 SYDVKM. For the CDR3, the DNA is TGTGCCAGCGTGGGACTAGCGGGAGTCGGTGAGCAGTTCTTC. Its translation: CASVGLAGVGEQFF.

This chain joins TRBV9 and TRBJ1-4, with 7 bases identical to TRBD1. The germline CDR1 and CDR2 sequences are SGDLS and YYNGEE. The ends lost 0 bases at V and 8 bases at J; junction bases unmatched: 7. This CDR3 spans 15 amino acids. The CDR3 sequence is CASSVGSGTAEKLFF. Here the CDR3 DNA reads TGTGCCAGCAGCGTAGGTTCCGGGACAGCGGAAAAACTGTTTTTT.

The chain links TRBV7-9 to TRBJ2-7; D may be TRBD1 or TRBD2 (5 bases each). The CDR3 consists of 15 residues. Germline loops: CDR1 SEHNR, CDR2 FQNEAQ (reference sequence). The V and J ends lost 4 bases and 1 base respectively, with 14 bases between them. CDR3 residues: CASSSPGRTSYEQYF. The CDR3 region has the DNA TGTGCCAGCAGCTCGCCGGGACGCACGTCCTACGAGCAGTACTTC.

The chain has TRBV28 and TRBJ1-2; no firm D call. This CDR3 has 13 residues. Trimming shortened V by 4 bases and J by 0 bases, and 6 bases separated the two germline ends. In germline, CDR1 is MDHEN, CDR2 SYDVKM. The CDR3: CASSYSPNYGYTF. CDR3 coding DNA: TGTGCCAGCAGTTACAGTCCTAACTATGGCTACACCTTC.

V and J are TRBV11-3 and TRBJ2-3; D unclear. Germline CDR1 SGHNT, CDR2 YENEEA. Trimming left V 5 bases short and J 7 bases short, with 16 bases between. The length of the CDR3 is 14 residues. The CDR3 reads CASSDELSRNTQYF. CDR3 coding DNA: TGTGCCAGCAGCGACGAGCTATCGCGAAATACGCAGTATTTT.

The DNA of the CDR3 is TGTGCCAGCAGCTTGGTGGGGGTCCAAGAGACCCAGTACTTC. This sequence encodes CASSLVGVQETQYF. This chain connects TRBV5-4 to TRBJ2-5; D could derive from TRBD1 or TRBD2 (5 bases each). The germline gives CDR1 SGHNT, CDR2 YYREEE (reference sequence). V shed 0 bases and J shed 1 base, with 7 bases lying between them. The CDR3 loop spans 14 amino acids.

The chain joins TRBV28 to TRBJ2-3, with D maybe TRBD2 (6 bases). CDR3 length equals 15 residues. CDR1 is MDHEN and CDR2 is SYDVKM in the germline V gene. V lost 5 bases, J lost 5 bases, and 17 bases lay in between. The CDR3 DNA follows: TGTGCCAGCAGTACCCCCGGGAGACCTGAAGATACGCAGTATTTT. Translated, it gives CASSTPGRPEDTQYF. Using reference TRBV28 and TRBJ2-3 for the parts outside the CDR3, the full variable domain is DVKVTQSSRYLVKRTGEKVFLECVQDMDHENMFWYRQDPGLGLRLIYFSYDVKMKEKGDIPEGYSVSREKKERFSLILESASTNQTSMYLCASSTPGRPEDTQYFGPGTRLTVL.

The chain couples TRBV29-1 to TRBJ2-6; 7 bases map to TRBD1. This CDR3 spans 13 amino acids. Germline V gene sequence: CDR1 SQVTM, CDR2 ANQGSEA. The trim removed 7 bases at V and 12 bases at J, leaving 12 bases unmatched. The CDR3 DNA reads as TGCAGCGCCGGGACAGACGTAGGTGGCGTCCTGACTTTC. Translation gives CSAGTDVGGVLTF.

CDR3 coding DNA: TGCAGCGTCAAAACTAGTGGGGACATTCAGTACTTC. Its translation: CSVKTSGDIQYF. The chain uses TRBV29-1 and TRBJ2-4, with a possible D match to TRBD2 (5 bases). The V end lost 6 bases, the J end lost 8 bases, and 14 bases lay between the germline ends. This CDR3 is built from 12 residues. Germline CDR1 is SQVTM and CDR2 is ANQGSEA.

The gene calls are TRBV9 and TRBJ1-1, with D unclear. The germline gives CDR1 SGDLS, CDR2 YYNGEE. The CDR3 contains 13 residues. Trimming pared 1 base from V and 1 base from J, leaving 5 bases between. CDR3 region: CASSVKGNTEAFF. Written as DNA, the CDR3 is TGTGCCAGCAGCGTAAAAGGGAACACTGAAGCTTTCTTT.

The chain carries TRBV5-4 and TRBJ2-5; no firm D call. The CDR3 is 14 amino acids. Per the germline V gene, CDR1 is SGHNT and CDR2 is YYREEE (reference sequence). Trimming took 0 bases from V and 5 from J, leaving 11 bases between them. CDR3 in DNA: TGTGCCAGCAGCTTGGTGGAAGAGTGGGAGACCCAGTACTTC. Protein sequence: CASSLVEEWETQYF.